Sequencing of this T cell receptor beta chain was carried out in a study of cytomegalovirus exposure and HLA in healthy donors. The CDR3 has 13 residues. After removal of 6 bases from V and 6 bases from J, the junction contained 5 bases not matched to a gene. Germline V gene data show CDR1 as MNHEY and CDR2 as SMNVEV (reference sequence). PCR used 60 Vbeta primers and 13 Jbeta primers. Data came from immunoSEQ multiplex PCR; TCRdb stores just in-frame clones and leaves some out. The table lists approximately 160,000 clones, roughly 81% of them singletons. This TCR was recovered from a girl between 5 and 17 years old in good health and CMV-seropositive. Sequencing was carried out using PBMCs. This chain joins TRBV27 and TRBJ1-5; 7 positions agree with TRBD1. CDR3 region: CASRTGVGQPQHF. DNA for the CDR3: TGTGCCAGCAGAACAGGGGTGGGTCAGCCCCAGCATTTT.